These T cell receptor beta chains were read from a single sample in a study of T and B cells in COVID-19 patients. TCRdb re-called the multiplex PCR reads with MiXCR, one entry per CDR3 protein. This table has more than 20,000 distinct CDR3 sequences, less than 35% appearing once. Input material: blood. These receptors were obtained from a human donor who had recovered from COVID-19. The CDR3 runs from the conserved cysteine through the conserved F or W. The D gene is left open where the match is weak. A clone size is listed for some rows: how often the clone was seen (once, few, many), or a class if it is expanded.

V gene	D gene	clone size	J gene	CDR3 DNA	CDR3 protein
TRBV18	.	.	TRBJ1-6	TGTGCCAGCTCACCCTCAGGGTCGTATAATTCACCCCTCCACTTT	CASSPSGSYNSPLHF
TRBV19	TRBD1	medium-sized	TRBJ2-3	TGTGCCAGTAGTAGGGACAGGGGCACAGATACGCAGTATTTT	CASSRDRGTDTQYF
TRBV30	TRBD2	few	TRBJ2-1	TGTGCCTGGAGTTCTGGACTAGCGGTAAGGAATGAGCAGTTCTTC	CAWSSGLAVRNEQFF
TRBV6-5	TRBD1	.	TRBJ2-7	TGTGCCAGCAGTTCCACCGGGACAGCCTACGAGCAGTACTTC	CASSSTGTAYEQYF
TRBV15	TRBD2	many	TRBJ2-7	TGTGCCACCAGCAGAGATCTGGCGGGGGGGTTTCAGTACTTC	CATSRDLAGGFQYF
TRBV19	TRBD1	medium-sized	TRBJ2-3	TGTGCCAGTAGTATAGATCTCGACAGGGGATCAGATACGCAGTATTTT	CASSIDLDRGSDTQYF
TRBV6-2/TRBV6-3	.	few	TRBJ1-1	TGTGCCAGCAGTTACGCGAGGGAAACTGAAGCTTTCTTT	CASSYARETEAFF
TRBV4-3	TRBD2	.	TRBJ2-2	TGCGCCAGCAGCCAAGGGACAGGGCTAGCGGGAGGTACCGGGGAGCTGTTTTTT	CASSQGTGLAGGTGELFF
TRBV6-2/TRBV6-3	.	many	TRBJ2-1	TGTGCCAGCAGTTCCGGGATCTATGAGCAGTTCTTC	CASSSGIYEQFF
TRBV6-2/TRBV6-3	.	.	TRBJ1-6	TGTGCCAGCAGTTACTCCCACAGTCCTAATTCACCCCTCCACTTT	CASSYSHSPNSPLHF
TRBV7-4	TRBD2	.	TRBJ2-3	TGTGCCAGCGCTCCCGGGGGTAGCGGGAGGGCCGTTACGCAGTATTTT	CASAPGGSGRAVTQYF
TRBV18	.	.	TRBJ2-2	TGTGCCAGCTCACCTCAACTAGTCACCGGGGAGCTGTTTTTT	CASSPQLVTGELFF
TRBV20-1	.	.	TRBJ2-3	TGCAGTGCTAGTTTGGGGGGCCAGGAGGATACGCAGTATTTT	CSASLGGQEDTQYF
TRBV27	TRBD1	.	TRBJ2-7	TGTGCCACCAGTGACTCCGGACAGGGTCGCTCCTACGAGCAGTACTTC	CATSDSGQGRSYEQYF
TRBV15	TRBD2	medium-sized	TRBJ2-7	TGTGCCACCAGCGTAGGGACTAGCGGGAGACTGTACTTC	CATSVGTSGRLYF
TRBV4-3	.	.	TRBJ1-6	TGCGCCAGCAGCCAAGATCGAGGGCTACCCCTCCACTTT	CASSQDRGLPLHF
TRBV6-5	.	.	TRBJ2-1	TGTGCCAGCAGTTCCTTCAATGAGCAGTTCTTC	CASSSFNEQFF
TRBV12-3/TRBV12-4	.	.	TRBJ2-7	TGTGCCAGCAGGCAAGAGGGGGGACTACCTTCCTACGAGCAGTACTTC	CASRQEGGLPSYEQYF
TRBV27	TRBD1	.	TRBJ2-1	TGTGCCAGCAGCCAACCGGGACAGGGGGTCAATGAGCAGTTCTTC	CASSQPGQGVNEQFF
TRBV5-4	.	many	TRBJ2-7	TGTGCCAGCAGCACCTGGACACGTTCCTACGAGCAGTACTTC	CASSTWTRSYEQYF